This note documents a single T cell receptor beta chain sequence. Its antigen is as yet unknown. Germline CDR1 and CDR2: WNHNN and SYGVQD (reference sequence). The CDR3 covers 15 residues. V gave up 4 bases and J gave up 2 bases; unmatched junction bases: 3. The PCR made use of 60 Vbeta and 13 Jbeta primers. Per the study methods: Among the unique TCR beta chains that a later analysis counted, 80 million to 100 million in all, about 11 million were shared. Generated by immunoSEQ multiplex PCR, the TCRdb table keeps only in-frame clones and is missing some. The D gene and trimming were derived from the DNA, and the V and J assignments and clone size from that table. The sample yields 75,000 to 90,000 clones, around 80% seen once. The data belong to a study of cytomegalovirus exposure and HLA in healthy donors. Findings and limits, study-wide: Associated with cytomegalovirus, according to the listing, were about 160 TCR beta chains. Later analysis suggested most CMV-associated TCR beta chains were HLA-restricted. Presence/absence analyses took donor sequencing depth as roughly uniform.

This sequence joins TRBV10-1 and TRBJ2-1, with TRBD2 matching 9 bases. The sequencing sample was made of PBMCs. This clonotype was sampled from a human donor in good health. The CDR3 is CASSALAGTYNEQFF. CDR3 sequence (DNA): TGCGCCAGCAGTGCGCTAGCGGGGACCTACAATGAGCAGTTCTTC.